The clone carrying this T cell receptor (beta chain) was seen ten or more times. Antigen unknown. Overall study results and limits: The larger-cohort validation was restricted to a single TCR beta V-J rearrangement rather than whole repertoires. In terms of TCR gene usage, tumor memory CD4+ T cells clustered together with blood and lymph node memory CD4+ cells, as well as with lymph node naive CD4+ cells.

The sorted Tregs were CD4+CD25+CD127-/low cells. Constant-region reverse primers amplified full-length variable regions, followed by semi-nested Nested Universal Primer A PCR. TCRdb independently ran MiXCR on the 5' RACE reads; one entry per CDR3 protein. The repertoire holds 34,000 or so distinct CDR3 sequences, roughly 27% seen once, with about 2.5% in the top ten. V was pared by 8 bases and J by 8 bases, with 7 bases of the junction left unmatched. In germline, CDR1 is MNHNS, CDR2 SASEGT. This CDR3 contains 14 residues. The TCR comes from a female donor with breast cancer. The sample was tumor-infiltrating Tregs sorted from the breast tumor. V is TRBV6-1 and J is TRBJ2-2; 11 positions match TRBD1. The CDR3 sequence: CASQEDRGLGELFF. The CDR3 coding sequence is TGTGCCAGCCAAGAGGACAGGGGGCTTGGGGAGCTGTTTTTT.